The rows below give T cell receptor beta chains drawn from one sample of a study of blood T cell repertoires in COVID-19. Profiling relied on immunoSEQ multiplex PCR, and the TCRdb table lists in-frame clones only, not all of them. This sample yields around 140,000 clones, of which 87% are seen a single time; 11% belongs to the top ten. The source material was PBMCs or T cells enriched from blood (not recorded which). These receptors were collected from a man in his fifties or sixties who had recovered from COVID-19. The CDR3 runs from the conserved cysteine through the conserved F or W. A D gene is named only where the DNA matches it firmly.

j_gene: TRBJ1-6
d_gene: .
v_gene: TRBV10-1
CDR3aa: CASSPGRNNSPLHF

j_gene: TRBJ1-5
d_gene: TRBD1
v_gene: TRBV5-5
CDR3aa: CASSPTTGDQPQHF

j_gene: TRBJ1-4
d_gene: .
v_gene: TRBV5-1
CDR3aa: CASSLPGQGRGEKLFF

j_gene: TRBJ1-2
d_gene: .
v_gene: TRBV6-5
CDR3aa: CASSYFSGPAGGYTF

j_gene: TRBJ1-6
d_gene: .
v_gene: TRBV7-8
CDR3aa: CASSLVGRGRNSPLHF

j_gene: TRBJ2-7
d_gene: TRBD1
v_gene: TRBV18
CDR3aa: CASSPGTGNYEQYF

j_gene: TRBJ2-5
d_gene: TRBD2
v_gene: TRBV5-8
CDR3aa: CASSPTLAGGTQYF

j_gene: TRBJ2-1
d_gene: .
v_gene: TRBV3-1/TRBV3-2
CDR3aa: CASSQRGGNEQFF

j_gene: TRBJ2-5
d_gene: .
v_gene: TRBV25-1
CDR3aa: CASSKQGFETQYF

j_gene: TRBJ2-1
d_gene: TRBD1
v_gene: TRBV28
CDR3aa: CASSSGPTGNFDEQFF

j_gene: TRBJ1-5
d_gene: .
v_gene: TRBV5-8
CDR3aa: CASSLQGNQPQHF

j_gene: TRBJ1-3
d_gene: TRBD1
v_gene: TRBV3-1/TRBV3-2
CDR3aa: CASSQVQGGNTIYF

j_gene: TRBJ2-7
d_gene: TRBD1
v_gene: TRBV2
CDR3aa: CASSRQGAYEQYF

j_gene: TRBJ2-1
d_gene: TRBD2
v_gene: TRBV3-1/TRBV3-2
CDR3aa: CASSFLADNEQFF

j_gene: TRBJ1-3
d_gene: .
v_gene: TRBV2
CDR3aa: CASSPPGGFGNTIYF

j_gene: TRBJ2-5
d_gene: .
v_gene: TRBV12-3/TRBV12-4
CDR3aa: CASSFRETQYF

j_gene: TRBJ2-7
d_gene: .
v_gene: TRBV6-5
CDR3aa: CASSYEGGGGYEQYF

j_gene: TRBJ2-7
d_gene: .
v_gene: TRBV6-5
CDR3aa: CASSYSMRDSYEQYF

j_gene: TRBJ1-2
d_gene: TRBD1
v_gene: TRBV5-5
CDR3aa: CASSRTGGYSGYTF

j_gene: TRBJ1-1
d_gene: .
v_gene: TRBV7-9
CDR3aa: CASSLATEGTEAFF